This TCR beta chain was identified in a study of blood T cell repertoires in COVID-19. Study information: Both acute and convalescent COVID-19 samples were obtained from the United States, Italy and Spain. Sample material is recorded as cDNA or gDNA derived from T cells, B-cell-depleted T cells, or PBMCs.

Original data processing: Nucleated cell counts were estimated from reference gene primer amplification. Some clones are missing from TCRdb's copy, which holds only in-frame ones; the method was immunoSEQ multiplex PCR. D and trimming were read from the DNA, whereas the V and J calls and clone size are those reported in that table. The sample lists about 130,000 clones, about 79% occurring once. The germline CDR1 and CDR2 sequences are MNHEY and SVGAGI. The length of the CDR3 is 15 residues. J gave up 5 bases and V 7 bases, and 12 bases lay outside the gene matches. The gene calls are TRBV6-5 and TRBJ2-7; the match to TRBD1 covers 9 bases. The clonotype was recovered from a woman in her forties or fifties with acute or convalescent COVID-19. The sample was peripheral blood. The CDR3 DNA is TGTGCCAGCATTTCTTTACAGGGGGCCCTGGACGAGCAGTACTTC. It yields the protein CASISLQGALDEQYF.